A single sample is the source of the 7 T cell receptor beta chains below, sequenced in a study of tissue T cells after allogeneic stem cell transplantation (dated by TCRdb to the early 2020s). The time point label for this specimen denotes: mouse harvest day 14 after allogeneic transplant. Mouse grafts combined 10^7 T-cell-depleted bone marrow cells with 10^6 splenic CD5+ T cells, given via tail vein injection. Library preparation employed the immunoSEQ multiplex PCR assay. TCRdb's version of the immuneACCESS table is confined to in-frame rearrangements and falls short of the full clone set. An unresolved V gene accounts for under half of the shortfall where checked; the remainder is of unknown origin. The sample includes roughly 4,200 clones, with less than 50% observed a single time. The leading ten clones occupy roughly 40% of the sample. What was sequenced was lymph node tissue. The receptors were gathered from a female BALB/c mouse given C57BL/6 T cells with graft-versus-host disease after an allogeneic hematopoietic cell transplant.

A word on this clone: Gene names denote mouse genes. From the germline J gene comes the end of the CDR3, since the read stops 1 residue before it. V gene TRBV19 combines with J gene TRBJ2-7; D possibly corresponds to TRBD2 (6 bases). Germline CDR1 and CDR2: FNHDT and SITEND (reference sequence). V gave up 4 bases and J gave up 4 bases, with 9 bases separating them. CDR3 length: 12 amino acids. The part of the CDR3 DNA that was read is TGTGCCAGCAGTCGGGGGGTTTATGAACAGTAC. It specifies CASSRGVYEQY. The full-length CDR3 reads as CASSRGVYEQYF.

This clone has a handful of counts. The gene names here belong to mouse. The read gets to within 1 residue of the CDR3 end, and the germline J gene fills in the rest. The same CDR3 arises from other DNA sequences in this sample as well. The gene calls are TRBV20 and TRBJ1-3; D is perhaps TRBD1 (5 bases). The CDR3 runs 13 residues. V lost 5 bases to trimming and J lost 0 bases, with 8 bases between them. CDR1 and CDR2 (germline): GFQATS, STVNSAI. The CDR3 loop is CGAGQGSGNTLYF. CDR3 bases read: TGTGGTGCTGGTCAGGGTTCTGGAAATACGCTCTAT.

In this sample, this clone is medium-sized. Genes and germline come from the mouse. The CDR3 here is CASSLGGEVFF. The CDR3 bases that were read are TGTGCAAGCAGCTTAGGGGGAGAAGTCTTC. V is TRBV16 and J is TRBJ1-1; no reliable D call. From the germline J gene comes the end of the CDR3, since the read stops 1 residue before it. The ends were cut back, 1 base at V and 7 bases at J, with 4 bases in the middle. The CDR3 spans 11 residues. CDR1 SGHSA and CDR2 FRNQAP come from the germline V gene.

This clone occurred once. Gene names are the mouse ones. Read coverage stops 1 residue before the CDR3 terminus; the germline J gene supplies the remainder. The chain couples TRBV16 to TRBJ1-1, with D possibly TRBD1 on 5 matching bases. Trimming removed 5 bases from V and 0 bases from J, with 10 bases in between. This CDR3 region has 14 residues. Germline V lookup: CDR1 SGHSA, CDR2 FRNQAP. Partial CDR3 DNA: TGTGCAAGCAGCCTTCAGGGCTCAAACACAGAAGTCTTC. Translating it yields CASSLQGSNTEVF. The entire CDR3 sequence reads CASSLQGSNTEVFF.

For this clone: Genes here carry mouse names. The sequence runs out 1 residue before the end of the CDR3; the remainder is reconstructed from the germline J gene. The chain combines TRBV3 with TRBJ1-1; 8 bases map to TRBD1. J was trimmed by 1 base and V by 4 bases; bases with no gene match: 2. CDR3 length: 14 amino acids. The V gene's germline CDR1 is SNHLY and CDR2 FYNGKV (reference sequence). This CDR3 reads CASSSGTGNTEVFF. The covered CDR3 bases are TGTGCCAGCAGCTCCGGGACAGGGAACACAGAAGTCTTC.

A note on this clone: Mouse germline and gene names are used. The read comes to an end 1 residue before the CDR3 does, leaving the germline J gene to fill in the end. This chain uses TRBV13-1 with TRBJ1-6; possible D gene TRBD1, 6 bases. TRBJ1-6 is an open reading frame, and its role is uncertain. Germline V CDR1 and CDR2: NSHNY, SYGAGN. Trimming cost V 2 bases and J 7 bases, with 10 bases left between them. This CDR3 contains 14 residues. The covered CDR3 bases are TGTGCCAGCAGTGAACAGGGAAGGAATTCGCCCCTCTAC. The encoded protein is CASSEQGRNSPLY. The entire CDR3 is CASSEQGRNSPLYF.

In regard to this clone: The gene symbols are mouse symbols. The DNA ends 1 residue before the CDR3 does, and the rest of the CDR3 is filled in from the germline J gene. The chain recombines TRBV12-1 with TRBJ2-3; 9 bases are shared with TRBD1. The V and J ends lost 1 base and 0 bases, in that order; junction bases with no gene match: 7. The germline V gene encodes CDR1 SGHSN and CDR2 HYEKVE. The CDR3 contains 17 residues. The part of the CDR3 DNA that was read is TGTGCCAGCTCTCTGTGGGACAGGGTCACTAGTGCAGAAACGCTGTAT. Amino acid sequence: CASSLWDRVTSAETLY. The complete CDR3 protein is CASSLWDRVTSAETLYF.